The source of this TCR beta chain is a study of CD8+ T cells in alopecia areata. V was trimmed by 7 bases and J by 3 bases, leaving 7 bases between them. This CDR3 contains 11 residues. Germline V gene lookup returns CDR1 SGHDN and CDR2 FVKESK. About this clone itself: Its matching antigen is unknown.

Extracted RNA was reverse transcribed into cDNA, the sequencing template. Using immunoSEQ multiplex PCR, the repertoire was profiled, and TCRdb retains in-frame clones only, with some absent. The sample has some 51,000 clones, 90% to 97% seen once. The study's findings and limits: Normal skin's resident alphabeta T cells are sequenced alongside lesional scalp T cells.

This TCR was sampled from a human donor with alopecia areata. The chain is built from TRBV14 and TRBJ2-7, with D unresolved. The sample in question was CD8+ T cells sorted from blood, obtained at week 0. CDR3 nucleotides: TGTGCCAGCAACATGTTCTACGAGCAGTACTTC. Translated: CASNMFYEQYF. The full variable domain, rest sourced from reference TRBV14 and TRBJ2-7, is EAGVTQFPSHSVIEKGQTVTLRCDPISGHDNLYWYRRVMGKEIKFLLHFVKESKQDESGMPNNRFLAERTGGTYSTLKVQPAELEDSGVYFCASNMFYEQYFGPGTRLTVT.